The 14 T cell receptor beta chains below were found in one sample sequenced in a study of T cell repertoires in cytomegalovirus infection. Antigens for these TCRs are unknown. TCRdb used MiXCR to reprocess the reads, holding one entry per CDR3 protein. Here the sample spans roughly 800,000 distinct CDR3 sequences, almost 30% being singletons. The sequenced sample was cultured CD8+ T cells from PBMCs, obtained from culture after CMV antigen stimulation. All receptors come from a human donor in good health (CMV status not recorded). Some clones in this sample may be carry-over from other donors' samples.

This sequence joins TRBV12-3 or TRBV12-4 and TRBJ2-1; 12 bases map to TRBD2. Germline trimming cut 6 bases from V and 3 bases from J; bases unmatched to any gene: 6. The CDR3 extends over 16 amino acids. CDR3 sequence (DNA): TGTGCCAGCAGGGCCTCTAGCGGGGGGGACTACAATGAGCAGTTCTTC. This codes for CASRASSGGDYNEQFF.

This clonotype was seen just once. The rearrangement joins TRBV2 to TRBJ2-1; 7 bases are shared with TRBD2. This CDR3 comprises 14 residues. V dropped 7 bases and J dropped 4; count of bases not matched to a gene: 7. The germline V gene has CDR1 SNHLY and CDR2 FYNNEI. CDR3 DNA sequence: TGTGCCAGCAAGCAGCGGGGCAAATACAATGAGCAGTTCTTC. This translates into CASKQRGKYNEQFF.

There are a few counts of this clonotype. The rearrangement uses TRBV7-9 and TRBJ2-1, with D perhaps matching TRBD1 (6 bases). CDR1 is SEHNR and CDR2 is FQNEAQ in the germline V gene (reference sequence). V was cut by 5 bases and J by 0 bases, with 14 bases left in between. The CDR3 length is 16 residues. CDR3 nucleotides: TGTGCCAGCAGCCCGACAGGACCAAGCTCCTACAATGAGCAGTTCTTC. This gives the protein CASSPTGPSSYNEQFF.

The chain employs TRBV7-9 and TRBJ1-5; a possible D gene is TRBD1 (5 bases). Germline V lookup: CDR1 SEHNR, CDR2 FQNEAQ (reference sequence). The V end was cut by 1 base, the J end by 2 bases, with 9 bases between. The CDR3 length is 15 residues. CDR3 protein: CASSLDRFGNQPQHF. The DNA for the CDR3 is TGTGCCAGCAGCTTAGACAGGTTTGGCAATCAGCCCCAGCATTTT.

V gene TRBV5-5 combines with J gene TRBJ1-1; D not certain. There are 14 residues in the CDR3. The V gene's germline CDR1 is SGHKS and CDR2 YYEKEE (reference sequence). Trimming removed 6 bases from V and 1 base from J, with 13 bases in between. The CDR3 DNA follows: TGTGCCAGCACCCTGGACCTATGGAACACTGAAGCTTTCTTT. Encoded protein: CASTLDLWNTEAFF.

This clonotype was observed many times. This chain links TRBV7-9 with TRBJ2-6; D is perhaps TRBD2 (5 bases). This CDR3 region has 16 residues. Germline loops: CDR1 SEHNR, CDR2 FQNEAQ (reference sequence). V lost 5 bases to trimming and J lost 0 bases, with 11 bases between them. CDR3 loop: CASSGKGSSGANVLTF. In nucleotides, the CDR3 is TGTGCCAGCAGCGGGAAAGGGAGCTCTGGGGCCAACGTCCTGACTTTC.

The gene calls are TRBV6-5 and TRBJ2-1, with 11 bases lining up with TRBD2. Germline CDR1 reads MNHEY; CDR2 reads SVGAGI. J was trimmed by 7 bases and V by 5 bases; bases with no gene match: 7. The length of the CDR3 is 15 residues. CDR3 DNA sequence: TGTGCCAGCAGTCGCTCGACTAGCGGGGTAAATGAGCAGTTCTTC. This translates into CASSRSTSGVNEQFF.

The J gene is TRBJ2-3, the V gene TRBV20-1, with 12 bases that match TRBD2. With 6 bases clipped from V and 4 bases from J, the junction kept 17 bases outside the gene matches. Germline V gene sequence: CDR1 DFQATT, CDR2 SNEGSKA (reference sequence). This CDR3 has 18 residues. CDR3 nucleotide sequence: TGCAGTGCCAGTCTTCTAGCGGGGGGGCCCTTGTCCGCAGATACGCAGTATTTT. Protein product: CSASLLAGGPLSADTQYF.

Ten or more counts support this clonotype. The V call is TRBV19, the J call TRBJ2-3; D remains unclear. V lost 7 bases and J 2 bases, leaving 13 bases between the germline ends. In germline, CDR1 is LNHDA, CDR2 SQIVND (reference sequence). The CDR3 has 14 amino acids. For the CDR3, the DNA is TGTGCCAGTAATTTGGAAGTCCACACAGATACGCAGTATTTT. It encodes CASNLEVHTDTQYF.

This clonotype occurred once. This sequence may be a read error, since a much larger clone differs from it by one base. V gene TRBV6-6 combines with J gene TRBJ2-7, with D possibly being TRBD2 (6 bases). Germline CDR1 and CDR2: MNHNY and SVGAGI (reference sequence). Trimming removed 6 bases at V and 7 bases at J, with 22 bases between. The CDR3 has 15 amino acids. CDR3 sequence (DNA): TGTGCCAGCAGCACTGACGGGACTCCTACGGGGGAGCAGTACGTC. It is translated as CASSTDGTPTGEQYV.

The chain carries TRBV7-9 and TRBJ2-2, with 7 positions matching TRBD2. The CDR3 extends over 18 amino acids. Losses at the gene ends were 4 bases for V and 0 bases for J; bases not matched to a gene: 11. Germline V gives CDR1 SEHNR, CDR2 FQNEAQ (reference sequence). Here the CDR3 reads CASSSGVQRGPNTGELFF. Written as DNA, the CDR3 is TGTGCCAGCAGCTCCGGGGTCCAGCGGGGCCCGAACACCGGGGAGCTGTTTTTT.

The V gene is TRBV4-1, the J gene TRBJ2-3, with no clear D. The germline V gene encodes CDR1 MGHRA and CDR2 YSYEKL. Trimming shortened V by 0 bases and J by 0 bases, and 10 bases separated the two germline ends. The CDR3 totals 16 residues. The CDR3, as DNA: TGCGCCAGCAGCCAAGAACCCCTGGCTAGCACAGATACGCAGTATTTT. Translation: CASSQEPLASTDTQYF.

V is TRBV7-6 and J is TRBJ1-6; a possible D gene is TRBD1 (5 bases). The CDR3 loop spans 13 amino acids. V dropped 3 bases and J dropped 10 bases, with 10 bases sitting between them. CDR1 is SGHVS and CDR2 is FNYEAQ in the germline V gene. The CDR3 is CASSFGARSPLHF. The CDR3 DNA sequence: TGTGCCAGCAGCTTCGGGGCACGGTCACCCCTCCACTTT.

The rearrangement joins TRBV6-2 or TRBV6-3 to TRBJ2-7; D is perhaps TRBD2 (6 bases). The CDR3 totals 14 residues. CDR1 is MNHEY and CDR2 is SVGEGT in the germline V gene. Trimming pared 0 bases from V and 4 bases from J, leaving 10 bases between. Here the CDR3 DNA reads TGTGCCAGCAGTTACTCGTCGGGAGTTTACGAGCAGTACGTC. Residues: CASSYSSGVYEQYV.